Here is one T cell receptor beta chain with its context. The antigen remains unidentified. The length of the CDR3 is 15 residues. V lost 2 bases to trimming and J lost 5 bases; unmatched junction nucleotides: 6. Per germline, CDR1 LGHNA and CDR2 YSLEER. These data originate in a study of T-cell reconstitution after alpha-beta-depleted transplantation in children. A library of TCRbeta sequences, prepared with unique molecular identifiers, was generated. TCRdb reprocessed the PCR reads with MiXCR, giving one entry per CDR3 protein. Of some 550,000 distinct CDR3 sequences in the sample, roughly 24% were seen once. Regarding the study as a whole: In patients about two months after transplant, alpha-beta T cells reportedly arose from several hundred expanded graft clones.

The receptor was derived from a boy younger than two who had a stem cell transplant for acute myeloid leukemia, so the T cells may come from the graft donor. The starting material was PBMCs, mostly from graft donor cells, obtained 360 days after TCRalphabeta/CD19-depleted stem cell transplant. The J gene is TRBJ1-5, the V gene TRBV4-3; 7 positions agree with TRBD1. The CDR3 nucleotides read TGCGCCAGCAGCCAACATACAGGGGACGATCAGCCCCAGCATTTT. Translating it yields CASSQHTGDDQPQHF.